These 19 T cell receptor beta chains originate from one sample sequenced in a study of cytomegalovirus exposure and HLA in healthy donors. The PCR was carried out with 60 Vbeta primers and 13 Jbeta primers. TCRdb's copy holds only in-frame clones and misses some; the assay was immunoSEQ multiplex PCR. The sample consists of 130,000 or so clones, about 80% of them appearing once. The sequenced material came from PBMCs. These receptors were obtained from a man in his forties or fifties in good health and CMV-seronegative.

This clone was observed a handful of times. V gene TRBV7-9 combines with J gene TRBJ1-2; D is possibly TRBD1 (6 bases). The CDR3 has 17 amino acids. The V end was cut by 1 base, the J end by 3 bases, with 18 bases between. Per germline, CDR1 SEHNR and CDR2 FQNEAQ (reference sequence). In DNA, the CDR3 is TGTGCCAGCAGCTTAGTAGGGACATACCTACTCCACTATGGCTACACCTTC. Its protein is CASSLVGTYLLHYGYTF.

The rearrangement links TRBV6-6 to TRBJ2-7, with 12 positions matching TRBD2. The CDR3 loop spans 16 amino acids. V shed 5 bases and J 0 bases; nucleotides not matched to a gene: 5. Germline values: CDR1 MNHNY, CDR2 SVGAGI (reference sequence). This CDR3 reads CASSRPTSGGSYEQYF. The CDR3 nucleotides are TGTGCCAGCAGTCGCCCGACTAGCGGGGGCTCCTACGAGCAGTACTTC.

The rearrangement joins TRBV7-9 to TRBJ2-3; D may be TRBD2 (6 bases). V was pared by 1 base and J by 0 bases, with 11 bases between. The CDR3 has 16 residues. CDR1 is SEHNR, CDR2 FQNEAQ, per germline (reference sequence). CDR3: CASSLGDSGSTDTQYF. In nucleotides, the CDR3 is TGTGCCAGCAGCTTAGGCGATAGCGGTAGCACAGATACGCAGTATTTT.

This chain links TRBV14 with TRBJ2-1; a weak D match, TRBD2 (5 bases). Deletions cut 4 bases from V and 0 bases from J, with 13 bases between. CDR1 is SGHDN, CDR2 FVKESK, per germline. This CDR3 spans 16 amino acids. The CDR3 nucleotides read TGTGCCAGCAGCCCCTCAGGACTGGTCTCCTACAATGAGCAGTTCTTC. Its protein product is CASSPSGLVSYNEQFF.

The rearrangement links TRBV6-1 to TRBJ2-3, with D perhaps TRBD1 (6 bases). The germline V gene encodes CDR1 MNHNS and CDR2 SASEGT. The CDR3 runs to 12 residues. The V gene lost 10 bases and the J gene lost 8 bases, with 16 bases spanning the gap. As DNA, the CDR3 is TGTGCCACCTCCCTAGGGGGTTTTACGCAGTATTTT. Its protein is CATSLGGFTQYF.

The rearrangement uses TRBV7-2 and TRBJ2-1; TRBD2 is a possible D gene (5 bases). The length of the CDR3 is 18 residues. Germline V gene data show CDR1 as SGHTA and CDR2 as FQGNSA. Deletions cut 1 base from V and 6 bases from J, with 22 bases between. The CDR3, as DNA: TGTGCCAGCAGCTTAGGGGAACTGAGGGAGAAGTGGGGCAATGAGCAGTTCTTC. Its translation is CASSLGELREKWGNEQFF.

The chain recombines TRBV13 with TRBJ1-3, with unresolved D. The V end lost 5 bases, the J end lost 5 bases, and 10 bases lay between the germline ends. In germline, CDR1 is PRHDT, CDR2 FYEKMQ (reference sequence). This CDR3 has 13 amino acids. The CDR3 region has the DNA TGTGCCAGCAGCCCGAGGGCGAGAAACACCATATATTTT. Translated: CASSPRARNTIYF.

CDR3 nucleotide sequence: TGTGCCCGCACCCCCACAGGGGTCTATAATTCACCCCTCCACTTT. Its protein is CARTPTGVYNSPLHF. J is TRBJ1-6 and V is TRBV14; 7 nucleotides agree with TRBD1. CDR1 is SGHDN and CDR2 is FVKESK in the germline V gene. The CDR3 has 15 residues. Germline trimming cut 11 bases from V and 3 bases from J; bases unmatched to any gene: 10.

The CDR3 here is CAWNLAGGTDTQYF. The DNA for the CDR3 is TGTGCCTGGAACTTGGCGGGGGGCACAGATACGCAGTATTTT. The rearrangement links TRBV30 to TRBJ2-3; 7 bases align to TRBD2. V was pared by 4 bases and J by 1 base, with 5 bases of the junction left unmatched. CDR3 length: 14 residues. The germline CDR1 and CDR2 sequences are GTSNPN and SVGIG (reference sequence).

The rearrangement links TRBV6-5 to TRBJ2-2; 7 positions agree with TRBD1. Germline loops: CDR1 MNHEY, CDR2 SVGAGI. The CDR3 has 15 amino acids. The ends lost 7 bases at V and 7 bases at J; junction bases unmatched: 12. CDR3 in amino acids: CASTWGRGHGGELFF. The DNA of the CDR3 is TGTGCCAGCACTTGGGGAAGGGGGCACGGCGGGGAGCTGTTTTTT.

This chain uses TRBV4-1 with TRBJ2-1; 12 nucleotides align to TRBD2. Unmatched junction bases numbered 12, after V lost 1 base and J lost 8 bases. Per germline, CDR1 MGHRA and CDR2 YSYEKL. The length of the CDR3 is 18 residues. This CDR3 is CASSQAGLAGPRGDEQFF. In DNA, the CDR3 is TGCGCCAGCAGCCAAGCCGGACTAGCGGGGCCCAGAGGCGATGAGCAGTTCTTC.

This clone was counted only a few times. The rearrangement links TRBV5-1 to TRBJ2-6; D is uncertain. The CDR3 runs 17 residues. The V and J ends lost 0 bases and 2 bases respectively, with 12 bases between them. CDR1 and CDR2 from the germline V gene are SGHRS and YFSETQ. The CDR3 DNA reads TGCGCCAGCAGCTTGGTAGCAGTCGGTGCTGGGGCCAACGTCCTGACTTTC. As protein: CASSLVAVGAGANVLTF.

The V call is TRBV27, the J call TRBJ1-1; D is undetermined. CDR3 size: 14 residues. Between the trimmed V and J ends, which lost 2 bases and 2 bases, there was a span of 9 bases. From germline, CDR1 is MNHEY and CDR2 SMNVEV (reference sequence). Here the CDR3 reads CASSLLTPNTEAFF. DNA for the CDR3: TGTGCCAGCAGTTTACTGACACCAAACACTGAAGCTTTCTTT.

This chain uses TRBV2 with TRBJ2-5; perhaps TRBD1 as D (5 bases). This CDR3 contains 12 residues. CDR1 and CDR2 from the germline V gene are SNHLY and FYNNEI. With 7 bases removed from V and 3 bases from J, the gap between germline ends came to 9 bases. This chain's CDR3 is CASNQGEETQYF. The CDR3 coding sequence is TGTGCCAGCAACCAAGGGGAAGAGACCCAGTACTTC.

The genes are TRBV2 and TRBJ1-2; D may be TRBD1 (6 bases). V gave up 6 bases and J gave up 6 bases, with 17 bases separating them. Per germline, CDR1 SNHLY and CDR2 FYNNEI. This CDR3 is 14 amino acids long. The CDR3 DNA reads TGTGCCAGCAGCGAAATCCGGGACAACCATGGCTACACCTTC. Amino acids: CASSEIRDNHGYTF. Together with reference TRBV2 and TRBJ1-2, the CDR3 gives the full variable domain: EPEVTQTPSHQVTQMGQEVILRCVPISNHLYFYWYRQILGQKVEFLVSFYNNEISEKSEIFDDQFSVERPDGSNFTLKIRSTKLEDSAMYFCASSEIRDNHGYTFGSGTRLTVV.

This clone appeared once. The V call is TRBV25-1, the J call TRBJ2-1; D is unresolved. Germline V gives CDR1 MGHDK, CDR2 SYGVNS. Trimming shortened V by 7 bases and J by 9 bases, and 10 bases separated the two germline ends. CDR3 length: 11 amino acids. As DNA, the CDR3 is TGTGCCAGCACCACGGGTGGTGAGCAGTTCTTC. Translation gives CASTTGGEQFF.

CDR3 DNA sequence: TGTGCCAGTAGTATGGGACTAGCGGGATCCACAGATACGCAGTATTTT. As protein: CASSMGLAGSTDTQYF. The rearrangement links TRBV19 to TRBJ2-3, with TRBD2 identical over 13 bases. V trimming: 3 bases; J trimming: 2 bases; junction bases outside the gene matches: 2. The V gene's germline CDR1 is LNHDA and CDR2 SQIVND (reference sequence). This CDR3 is 16 amino acids long.

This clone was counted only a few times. The CDR3 sequence is CASSGGRPNSPLHF. CDR3 DNA sequence: TGTGCCAGTAGCGGCGGCAGACCTAATTCACCCCTCCACTTT. The V and J genes are TRBV19 and TRBJ1-6, with D unclear. Germline loops: CDR1 LNHDA, CDR2 SQIVND (reference sequence). The V end was cut by 6 bases, the J end by 6 bases, with 12 bases between. The CDR3 contains 14 residues.

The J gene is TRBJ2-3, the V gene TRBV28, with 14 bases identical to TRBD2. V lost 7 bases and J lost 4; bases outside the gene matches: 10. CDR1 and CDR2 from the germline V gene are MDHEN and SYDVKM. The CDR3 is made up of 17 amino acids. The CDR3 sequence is CASIQDWTSGGSDTQYF. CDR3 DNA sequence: TGTGCCAGCATTCAGGACTGGACTAGCGGGGGGTCAGATACGCAGTATTTT.